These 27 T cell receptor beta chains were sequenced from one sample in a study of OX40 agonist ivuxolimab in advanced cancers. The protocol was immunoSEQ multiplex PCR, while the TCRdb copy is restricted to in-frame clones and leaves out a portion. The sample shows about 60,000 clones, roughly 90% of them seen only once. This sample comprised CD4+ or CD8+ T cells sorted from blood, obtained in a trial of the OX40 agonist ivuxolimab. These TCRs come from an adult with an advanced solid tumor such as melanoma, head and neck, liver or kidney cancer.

CDR3 in DNA: TGTGCCAGCAGTTACTTACAGGGCTCTGGAAACACCATATATTTT. This gives the protein CASSYLQGSGNTIYF. The V gene is TRBV28, the J gene TRBJ1-3; possibly TRBD1 for D (6 bases). With 4 bases removed from V and 0 bases from J, the gap between germline ends came to 10 bases. This CDR3 region has 15 residues. CDR1 and CDR2 from the germline V gene are MDHEN and SYDVKM.

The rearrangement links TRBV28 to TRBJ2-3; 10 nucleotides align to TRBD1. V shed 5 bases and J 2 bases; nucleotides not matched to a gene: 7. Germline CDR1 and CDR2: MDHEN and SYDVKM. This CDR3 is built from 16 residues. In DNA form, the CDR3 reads TGTGCCAGCAGTCCGCCGACAGGGGGCCACACAGATACGCAGTATTTT. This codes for CASSPPTGGHTDTQYF.

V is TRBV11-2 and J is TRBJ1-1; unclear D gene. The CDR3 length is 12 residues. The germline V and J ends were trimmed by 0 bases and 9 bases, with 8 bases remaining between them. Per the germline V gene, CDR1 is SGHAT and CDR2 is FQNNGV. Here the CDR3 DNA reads TGTGCCAGCAGCTTAGATCGCATTCAAGCTTTCTTT. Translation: CASSLDRIQAFF.

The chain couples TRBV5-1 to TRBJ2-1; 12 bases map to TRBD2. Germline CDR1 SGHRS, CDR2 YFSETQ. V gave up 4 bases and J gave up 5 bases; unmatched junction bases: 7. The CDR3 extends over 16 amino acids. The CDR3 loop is CASSDGGLAGHNEQFF. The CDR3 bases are TGCGCCAGCAGCGACGGCGGACTAGCGGGACACAATGAGCAGTTCTTC.

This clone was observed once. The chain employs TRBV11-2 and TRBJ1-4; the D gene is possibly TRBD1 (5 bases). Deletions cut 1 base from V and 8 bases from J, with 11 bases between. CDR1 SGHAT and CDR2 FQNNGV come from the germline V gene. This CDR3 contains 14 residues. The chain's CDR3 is CASSLARGREKLFF. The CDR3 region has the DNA TGTGCCAGCAGCTTAGCCCGGGGGAGGGAAAAACTGTTTTTT.

Here the CDR3 reads CASSFEGGTNEQFF. Here the CDR3 DNA reads TGTGCCAGCAGCTTCGAAGGTGGGACGAATGAGCAGTTCTTC. The chain couples TRBV7-2 to TRBJ2-1, with D possibly being TRBD1 or TRBD2 (5 bases each). CDR1 SGHTA and CDR2 FQGNSA come from the germline V gene. V was pared by 3 bases and J by 7 bases, with 13 bases between. The CDR3 runs to 14 residues. Full variable domain (rest looked up from reference TRBV7-2 and TRBJ2-1): GAGVSQSPSNKVTEKGKDVELRCDPISGHTALYWYRQSLGQGLEFLIYFQGNSAPDKSGLPSDRFSAERTGGSVSTLTIQRTQQEDSAVYLCASSFEGGTNEQFFGPGTRLTVL.

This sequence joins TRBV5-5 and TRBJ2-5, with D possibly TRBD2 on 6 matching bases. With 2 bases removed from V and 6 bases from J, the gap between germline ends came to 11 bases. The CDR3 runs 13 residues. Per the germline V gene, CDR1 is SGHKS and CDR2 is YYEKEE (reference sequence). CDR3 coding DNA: TGTGCCAGCAGCTTAGATGGGAGGCAGACCCAGTACTTC. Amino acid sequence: CASSLDGRQTQYF.

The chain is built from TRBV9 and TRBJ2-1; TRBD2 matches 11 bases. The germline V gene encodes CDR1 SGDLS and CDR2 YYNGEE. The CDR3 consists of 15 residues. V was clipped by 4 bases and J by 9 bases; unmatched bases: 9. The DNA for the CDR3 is TGTGCCAGCAGCCTCGGGGTAGCGGGAGGGCCTGAGCAGTTCTTC. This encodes CASSLGVAGGPEQFF.

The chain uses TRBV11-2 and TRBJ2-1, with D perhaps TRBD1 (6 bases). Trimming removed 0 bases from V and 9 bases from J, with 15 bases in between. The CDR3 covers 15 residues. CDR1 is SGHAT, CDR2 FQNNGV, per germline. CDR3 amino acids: CASSLDTRQVAEQFF. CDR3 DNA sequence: TGTGCCAGCAGCTTAGATACTCGACAGGTAGCTGAGCAGTTCTTC.

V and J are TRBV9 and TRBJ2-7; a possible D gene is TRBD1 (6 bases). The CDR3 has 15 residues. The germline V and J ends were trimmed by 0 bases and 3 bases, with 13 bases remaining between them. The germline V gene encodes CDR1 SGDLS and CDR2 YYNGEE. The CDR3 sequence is CASSVGPGDVYEQYF. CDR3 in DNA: TGTGCCAGCAGCGTAGGCCCAGGGGATGTCTACGAGCAGTACTTC.

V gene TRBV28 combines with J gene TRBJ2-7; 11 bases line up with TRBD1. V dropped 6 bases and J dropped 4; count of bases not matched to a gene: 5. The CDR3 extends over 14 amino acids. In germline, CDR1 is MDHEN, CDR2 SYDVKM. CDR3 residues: CASSRTGGAYEQYF. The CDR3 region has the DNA TGTGCCAGCAGCCGGACAGGGGGCGCGTACGAGCAGTACTTC.

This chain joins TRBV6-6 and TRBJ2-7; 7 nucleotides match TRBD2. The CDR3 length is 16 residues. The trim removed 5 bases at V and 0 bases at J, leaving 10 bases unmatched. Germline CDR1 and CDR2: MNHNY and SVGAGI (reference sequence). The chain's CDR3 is CASSPVGTGGSYEQYF. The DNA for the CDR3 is TGTGCCAGCAGTCCGGTTGGGACGGGAGGCTCCTACGAGCAGTACTTC.

This CDR3 reads CASSLAGLAGNNEQFF. CDR3 nucleotides: TGCGCCAGCAGCTTGGCCGGGCTAGCGGGGAACAATGAGCAGTTCTTC. The chain links TRBV5-1 to TRBJ2-1; 9 bases are shared with TRBD2. The CDR3 loop spans 16 amino acids. The V segment lost 0 bases and the J segment 5 bases; nucleotides outside the gene matches: 6. Germline CDR1 reads SGHRS; CDR2 reads YFSETQ.

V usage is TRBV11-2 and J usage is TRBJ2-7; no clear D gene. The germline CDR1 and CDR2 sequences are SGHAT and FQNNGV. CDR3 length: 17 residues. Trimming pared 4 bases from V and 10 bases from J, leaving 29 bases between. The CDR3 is CASSSTEWAVAAWSQYF. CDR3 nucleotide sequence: TGTGCCAGCAGCTCCACCGAATGGGCAGTAGCAGCGTGGTCCCAGTACTTC.

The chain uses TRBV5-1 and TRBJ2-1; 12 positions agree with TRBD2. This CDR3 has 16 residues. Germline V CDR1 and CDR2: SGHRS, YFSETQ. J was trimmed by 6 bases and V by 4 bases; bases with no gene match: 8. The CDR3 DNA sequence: TGCGCCAGCAGCCGCACTCCGGGACTAGCGGGCAATGAGCAGTTCTTC. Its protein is CASSRTPGLAGNEQFF.

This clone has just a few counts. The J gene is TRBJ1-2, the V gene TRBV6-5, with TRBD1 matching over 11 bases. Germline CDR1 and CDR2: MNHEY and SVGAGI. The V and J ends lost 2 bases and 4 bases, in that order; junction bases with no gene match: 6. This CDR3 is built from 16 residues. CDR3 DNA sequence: TGTGCCAGCAGTTACACCCGGACAGGGGGCGGCTATGGCTACACCTTC. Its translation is CASSYTRTGGGYGYTF.

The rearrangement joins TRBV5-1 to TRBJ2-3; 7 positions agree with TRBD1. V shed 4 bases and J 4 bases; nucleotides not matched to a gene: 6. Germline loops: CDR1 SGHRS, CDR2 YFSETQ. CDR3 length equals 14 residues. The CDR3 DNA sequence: TGCGCCAGCAGCCCAGGACAGGAACCAGATACGCAGTATTTT. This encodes CASSPGQEPDTQYF.

The CDR3, as DNA: TGTGCCAGCAGCTTTTGGGCGGATCACAATGAGCAGTTCTTC. This sequence encodes CASSFWADHNEQFF. The chain carries TRBV7-6 and TRBJ2-1; D is undetermined. CDR3 length equals 14 residues. Trimming took off 3 bases at V and 5 bases at J, with 11 bases between the two ends. Germline assignment: CDR1 SGHVS and CDR2 FNYEAQ. The full variable domain, completed using reference TRBV7-6 and TRBJ2-1, is GAGVSQSPRYKVTKRGQDVALRCDPISGHVSLYWYRQALGQGPEFLTYFNYEAQQDKSGLPNDRFSAERPEGSISTLTIQRTEQRDSAMYRCASSFWADHNEQFFGPGTRLTVL.

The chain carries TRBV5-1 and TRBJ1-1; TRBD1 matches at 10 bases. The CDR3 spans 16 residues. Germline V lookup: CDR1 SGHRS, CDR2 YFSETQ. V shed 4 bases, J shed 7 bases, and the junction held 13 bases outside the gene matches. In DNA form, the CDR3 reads TGCGCCAGCAGCCACCCCCTTGACAGGGGGCTAGGTGAAGCTTTCTTT. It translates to CASSHPLDRGLGEAFF.

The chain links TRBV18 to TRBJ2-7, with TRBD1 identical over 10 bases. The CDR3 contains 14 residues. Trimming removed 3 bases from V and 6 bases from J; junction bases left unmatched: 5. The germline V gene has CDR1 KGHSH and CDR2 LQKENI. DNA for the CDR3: TGTGCCAGCTCACCCGGGACAGGGGCGGTCGAGCAGTACTTC. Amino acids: CASSPGTGAVEQYF.

The CDR3 reads CSVDVGLEEAQYF. As DNA, the CDR3 is TGCAGCGTTGATGTGGGCCTGGAGGAGGCCCAGTACTTC. V and J are TRBV29-1 and TRBJ2-5; tentatively, D is TRBD2 (5 bases). Germline assignment: CDR1 SQVTM and CDR2 ANQGSEA. CDR3 length equals 13 residues. Trimming took 3 bases from V and 9 from J, leaving 17 bases between them.

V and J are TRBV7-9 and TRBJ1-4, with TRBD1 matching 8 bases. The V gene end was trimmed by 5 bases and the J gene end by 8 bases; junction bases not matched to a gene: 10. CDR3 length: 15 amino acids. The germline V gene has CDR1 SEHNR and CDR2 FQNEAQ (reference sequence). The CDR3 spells CASSTRQGYGEKLFF. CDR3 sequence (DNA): TGTGCCAGCAGCACCCGACAGGGGTATGGCGAAAAACTGTTTTTT.

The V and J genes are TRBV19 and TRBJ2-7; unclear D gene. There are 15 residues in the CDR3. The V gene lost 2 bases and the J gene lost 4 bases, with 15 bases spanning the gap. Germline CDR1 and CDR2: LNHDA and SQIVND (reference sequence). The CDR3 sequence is CASSIIGTNMYEQYF. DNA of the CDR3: TGTGCCAGTAGTATAATCGGTACAAATATGTACGAGCAGTACTTC.

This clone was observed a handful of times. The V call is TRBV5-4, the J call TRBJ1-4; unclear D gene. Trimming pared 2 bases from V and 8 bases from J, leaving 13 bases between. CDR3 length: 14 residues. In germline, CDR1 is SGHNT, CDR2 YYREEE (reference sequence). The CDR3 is CASSLPGWEEKLFF. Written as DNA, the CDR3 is TGTGCCAGCAGCTTACCGGGGTGGGAAGAAAAACTGTTTTTT. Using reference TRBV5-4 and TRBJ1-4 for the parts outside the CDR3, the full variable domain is ETGVTQSPTHLIKTRGQQVTLRCSSQSGHNTVSWYQQALGQGPQFIFQYYREEENGRGNFPPRFSGLQFPNYSSELNVNALELDDSALYLCASSLPGWEEKLFFGSGTQLSVL.

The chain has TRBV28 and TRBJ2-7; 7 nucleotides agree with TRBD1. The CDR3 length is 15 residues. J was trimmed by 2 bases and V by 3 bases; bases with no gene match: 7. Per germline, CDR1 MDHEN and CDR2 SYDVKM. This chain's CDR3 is CASSFWDSGTYEQYF. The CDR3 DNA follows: TGTGCCAGCAGTTTCTGGGACAGCGGTACCTACGAGCAGTACTTC.

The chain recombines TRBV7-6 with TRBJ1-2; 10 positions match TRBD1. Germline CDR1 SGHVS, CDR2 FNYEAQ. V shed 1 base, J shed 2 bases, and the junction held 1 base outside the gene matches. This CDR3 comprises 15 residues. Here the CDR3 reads CASSLGDRGNYGYTF. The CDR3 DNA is TGTGCCAGCAGCTTAGGGGACAGGGGCAACTATGGCTACACCTTC. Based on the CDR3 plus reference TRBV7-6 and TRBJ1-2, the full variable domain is GAGVSQSPRYKVTKRGQDVALRCDPISGHVSLYWYRQALGQGPEFLTYFNYEAQQDKSGLPNDRFSAERPEGSISTLTIQRTEQRDSAMYRCASSLGDRGNYGYTFGSGTRLTVV.

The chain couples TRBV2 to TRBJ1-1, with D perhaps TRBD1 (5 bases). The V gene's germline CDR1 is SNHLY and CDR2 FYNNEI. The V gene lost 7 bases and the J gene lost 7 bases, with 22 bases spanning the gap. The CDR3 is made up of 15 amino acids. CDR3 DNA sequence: TGTGCCAGCAACGCCCTGCCCCCGGGGGGGGGTGAAGCTTTCTTT. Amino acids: CASNALPPGGGEAFF.